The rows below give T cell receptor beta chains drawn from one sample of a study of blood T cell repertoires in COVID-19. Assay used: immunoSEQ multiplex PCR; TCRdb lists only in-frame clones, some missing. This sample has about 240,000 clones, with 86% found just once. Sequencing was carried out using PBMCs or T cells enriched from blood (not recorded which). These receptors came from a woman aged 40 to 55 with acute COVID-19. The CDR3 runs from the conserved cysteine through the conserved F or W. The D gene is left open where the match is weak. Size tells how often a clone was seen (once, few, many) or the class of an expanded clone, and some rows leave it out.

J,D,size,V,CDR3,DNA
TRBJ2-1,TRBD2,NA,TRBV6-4,CASSAAGGSNEQFF,TGTGCCAGCAGTGCAGCGGGAGGTAGCAATGAGCAGTTCTTC
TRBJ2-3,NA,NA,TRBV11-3,CASSLALASTDTQYF,TGTGCCAGCAGCTTAGCTCTAGCCAGCACAGATACGCAGTATTTT
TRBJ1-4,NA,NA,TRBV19,CASALEPGANEKLFF,TGTGCCAGCGCGCTCGAGCCGGGAGCTAATGAAAAACTGTTTTTT
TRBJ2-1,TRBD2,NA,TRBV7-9,CASRIMTLERETGNEQFF,TGTGCCAGCAGAATCATGACTTTAGAGCGGGAGACGGGGAATGAGCAGTTCTTC
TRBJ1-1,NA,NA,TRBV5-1,CASSLEMASRDTEAFF,TGCGCCAGCAGCTTAGAAATGGCCTCCCGGGACACTGAAGCTTTCTTT
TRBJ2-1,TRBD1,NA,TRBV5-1,CASALGLGTDEQFF,TGCGCCAGCGCGCTCGGTTTAGGGACAGATGAGCAGTTCTTC
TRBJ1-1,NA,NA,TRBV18,CASSPPYTNTEAFF,TGTGCCAGCTCACCACCTTACACGAACACTGAAGCTTTCTTT
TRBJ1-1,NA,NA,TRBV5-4,CASSKRTENTEAFF,TGTGCCAGCAGCAAAAGGACAGAGAACACTGAAGCTTTCTTT
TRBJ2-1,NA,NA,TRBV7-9,CASSQVEFRDTRGEQFF,TGTGCCAGCAGCCAGGTTGAGTTTCGGGACACCAGGGGTGAGCAGTTCTTC
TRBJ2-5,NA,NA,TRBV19,CASSPTFGGGFETQYF,TGTGCCAGTAGTCCCACCTTTGGAGGTGGTTTTGAGACCCAGTACTTC
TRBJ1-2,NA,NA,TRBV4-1,CASSQDQLPWPSYGYTF,TGCGCCAGCAGCCAAGACCAGTTACCATGGCCCTCCTATGGCTACACCTTC
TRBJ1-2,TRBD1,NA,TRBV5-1,CASSLEPGQTLNYGYTF,TGCGCCAGCAGCTTGGAGCCGGGACAGACTTTAAACTATGGCTACACCTTC
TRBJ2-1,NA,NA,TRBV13,CASSLVSGGSYNEQFF,TGTGCCAGCAGCTTAGTATCTGGCGGCTCCTACAATGAGCAGTTCTTC
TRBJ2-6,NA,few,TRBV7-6,CASSLVSNSGANVLTF,TGTGCCAGCAGCTTAGTTTCAAACTCTGGGGCCAACGTCCTGACTTTC
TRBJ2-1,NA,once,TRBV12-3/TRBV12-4,CASSSGVGEQFF,TGTGCCAGCAGTTCAGGGGTTGGTGAGCAGTTCTTC
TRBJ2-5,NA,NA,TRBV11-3,CASSLARETQYF,TGTGCCAGCAGCTTAGCACGGGAGACCCAGTACTTC
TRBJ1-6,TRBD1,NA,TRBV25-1,CASSERTGENSPLHF,TGTGCCAGCAGTGAAAGGACAGGTGAAAATTCACCCCTCCACTTT
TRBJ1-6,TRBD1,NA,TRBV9,CASSRDRDVNSPLHF,TGTGCCAGCAGCCGGGACAGGGATGTAAATTCACCCCTCCACTTT
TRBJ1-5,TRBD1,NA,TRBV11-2,CASSLGSGGHQPQHF,TGTGCCAGCAGCTTAGGATCAGGGGGCCATCAGCCCCAGCATTTT
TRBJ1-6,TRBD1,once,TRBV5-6,CASRDRENSPLHF,TGTGCCAGCAGGGACAGGGAAAATTCACCCCTCCACTTT
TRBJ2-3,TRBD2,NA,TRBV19,CASTETSGSGTDTQYF,TGTGCCAGTACTGAGACTAGCGGGAGTGGTACAGATACGCAGTATTTT
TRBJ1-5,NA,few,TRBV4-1,CASSQDPSGAQNQPQHF,TGCGCCAGCAGCCAAGATCCGAGTGGGGCCCAAAATCAGCCCCAGCATTTT
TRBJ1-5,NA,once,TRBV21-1,CASSNEHRGNQPQHF,TGTGCCAGCAGCAATGAGCACAGGGGCAATCAGCCCCAGCATTTT
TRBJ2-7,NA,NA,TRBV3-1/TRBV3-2,CASSPGVGGTYEQYF,TGTGCCAGCAGCCCCGGGGTGGGCGGAACCTACGAGCAGTACTTC
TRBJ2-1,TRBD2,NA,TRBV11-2,CASSLGREGYNEQFF,TGTGCCAGCAGCTTAGGGCGGGAGGGGTACAATGAGCAGTTCTTC
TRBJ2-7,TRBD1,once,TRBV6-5,CASRDSSYEQYF,TGTGCCAGCCGGGACAGTAGCTACGAGCAGTACTTC
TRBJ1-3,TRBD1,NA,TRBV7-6,CASSLGDRGWGNTIYF,TGTGCCAGCAGCTTAGGGGACAGGGGATGGGGGAACACCATATATTTT
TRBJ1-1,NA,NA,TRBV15,CATSRAGLTEAFF,TGTGCCACCAGCAGAGCCGGACTCACTGAAGCTTTCTTT
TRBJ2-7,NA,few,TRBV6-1,CASSEDGNSYEQYF,TGTGCCAGCAGTGAAGATGGCAACTCCTACGAGCAGTACTTC
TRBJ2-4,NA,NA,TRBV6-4,CASSRREGEWVIQYF,TGTGCCAGCAGTCGAAGGGAGGGGGAGTGGGTCATTCAGTACTTC
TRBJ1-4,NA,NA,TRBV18,CASSPTNRVYEKLFF,TGTGCCAGCTCACCAACCAACCGGGTTTACGAAAAACTGTTTTTT
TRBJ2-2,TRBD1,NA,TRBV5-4,CASSTGSGGAYTGELFF,TGTGCCAGCAGTACCGGATCAGGGGGCGCTTACACCGGGGAGCTGTTTTTT
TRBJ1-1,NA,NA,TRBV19,CASNYRGEGTEAFF,TGTGCCAGTAACTACCGGGGAGAGGGTACTGAAGCTTTCTTT
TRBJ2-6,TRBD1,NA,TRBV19,CASSANRGSGANVLTF,TGTGCCAGTAGTGCAAACAGGGGCTCTGGGGCCAACGTCCTGACTTTC
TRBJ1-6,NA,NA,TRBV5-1,CASRALDSPLHF,TGCGCCAGCAGGGCATTGGATTCACCCCTCCACTTT
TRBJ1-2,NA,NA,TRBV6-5,CASSPGTLLYGYTF,TGTGCCAGCAGCCCGGGGACACTTCTCTATGGCTACACCTTC
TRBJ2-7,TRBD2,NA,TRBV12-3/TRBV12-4,CASSIAGDEQYF,TGTGCCAGCAGCATAGCGGGAGACGAGCAGTACTTC
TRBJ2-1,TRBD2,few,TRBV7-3,CASSGTGEGEQFF,TGTGCCAGCAGCGGGACCGGGGAGGGGGAGCAGTTCTTC
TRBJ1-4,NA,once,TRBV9,CASSVQGITNEKLFF,TGTGCCAGCAGCGTACAGGGGATAACTAATGAAAAACTGTTTTTT
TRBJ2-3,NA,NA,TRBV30,CAWLTGDTQYF,TGTGCCTGGCTGACGGGGGATACGCAGTATTTT